This TCR beta chain was sequenced in a study of T cell responses to AZD1222 COVID-19 vaccine. Details on this clone: Its antigen is as yet unknown.

Study-wide findings and caveats: Sampled repertoires all dated from after the peak T cell response. Nearly half of spike-specific TCRs reportedly target unmutated variant regions.

Sequencing was performed with immunoSEQ multiplex PCR; in TCRdb, only in-frame clones are kept and a portion is missing. The sample consists of about 160,000 clones, roughly 88% of them appearing once. Looked up from germline, CDR1 is MNHEY and CDR2 is SVGEGT. The CDR3 covers 11 residues. Trimming took off 3 bases at V and 9 bases at J, with 6 bases between the two ends. This TCR was sampled from an adult who received the AZD1222 COVID-19 vaccine. The specimen was peripheral blood, collected 28 days after the second AZD1222 dose. The rearrangement links TRBV6-2 or TRBV6-3 to TRBJ2-1; no firm D call. CDR3 in amino acids: CASSYWGEQFF. The CDR3 bases are TGTGCCAGCAGTTATTGGGGTGAGCAGTTCTTC.